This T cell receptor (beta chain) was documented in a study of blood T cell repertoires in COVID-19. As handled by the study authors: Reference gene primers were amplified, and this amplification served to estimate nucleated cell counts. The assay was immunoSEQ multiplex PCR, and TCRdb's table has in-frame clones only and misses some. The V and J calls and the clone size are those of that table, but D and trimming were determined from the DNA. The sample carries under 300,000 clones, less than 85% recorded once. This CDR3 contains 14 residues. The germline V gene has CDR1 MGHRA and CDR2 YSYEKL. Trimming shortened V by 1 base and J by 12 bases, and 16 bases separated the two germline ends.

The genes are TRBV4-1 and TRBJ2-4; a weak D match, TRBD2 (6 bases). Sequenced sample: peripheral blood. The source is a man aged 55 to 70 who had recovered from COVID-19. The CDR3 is CASSQGVSLGGQYF. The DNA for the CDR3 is TGCGCCAGCAGCCAAGGAGTCAGTTTGGGGGGTCAGTACTTC.